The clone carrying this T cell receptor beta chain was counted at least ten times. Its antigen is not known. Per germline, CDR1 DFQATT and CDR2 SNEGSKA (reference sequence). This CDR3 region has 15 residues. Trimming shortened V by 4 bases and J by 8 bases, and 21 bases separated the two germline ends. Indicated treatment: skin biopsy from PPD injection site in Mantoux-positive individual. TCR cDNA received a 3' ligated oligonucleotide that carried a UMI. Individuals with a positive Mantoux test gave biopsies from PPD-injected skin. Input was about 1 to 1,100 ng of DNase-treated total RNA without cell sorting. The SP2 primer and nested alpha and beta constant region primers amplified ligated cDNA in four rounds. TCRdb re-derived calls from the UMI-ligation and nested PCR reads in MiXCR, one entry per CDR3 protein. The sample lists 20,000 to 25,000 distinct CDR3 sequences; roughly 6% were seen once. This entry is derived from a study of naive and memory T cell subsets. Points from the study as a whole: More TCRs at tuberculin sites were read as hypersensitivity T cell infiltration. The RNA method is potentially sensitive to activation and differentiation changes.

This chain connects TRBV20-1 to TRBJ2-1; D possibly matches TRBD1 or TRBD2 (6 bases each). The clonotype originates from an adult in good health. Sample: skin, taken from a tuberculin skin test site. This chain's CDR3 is CSAIRGLLKGDEQFF. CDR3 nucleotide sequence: TGCAGTGCTATAAGGGGACTCCTTAAGGGGGATGAGCAGTTCTTC.